The clone carrying this T cell receptor (beta chain) has a handful of counts. Its cognate antigen is unknown. The authors ran a second PCR of 7 to 11 cycles using a sample-barcoded 5' primer and a J-beta primer mix. Using its own MiXCR run on the 5' RACE reads, TCRdb lists one record per CDR3 protein. The sample has 1.5 million to 2 million distinct CDR3 sequences; over 25% are singletons. Germline V gene data show CDR1 as MDHEN and CDR2 as SYDVKM. Deletions cut 4 bases from V and 4 bases from J, with 16 bases between. This CDR3 comprises 15 residues. The data originate from a study of blood T cells in healthy people across ages. General observations from the study: Researchers report that TCR beta diversity correlated strongly with naive T cell percentage. When one million T cells were used, diversity estimates were thought to be underestimates. No conclusive comparison of naive versus antigen-experienced cells was possible with unsorted PBMCs.

V gene TRBV28 combines with J gene TRBJ1-2; D is unresolved. The sequenced sample was blood. The source is a woman in her twenties or thirties in good health. This CDR3 is CASSSGSQVGYGYTF. The CDR3 region has the DNA TGTGCCAGCAGTTCAGGCAGCCAAGTGGGCTATGGCTACACCTTC.